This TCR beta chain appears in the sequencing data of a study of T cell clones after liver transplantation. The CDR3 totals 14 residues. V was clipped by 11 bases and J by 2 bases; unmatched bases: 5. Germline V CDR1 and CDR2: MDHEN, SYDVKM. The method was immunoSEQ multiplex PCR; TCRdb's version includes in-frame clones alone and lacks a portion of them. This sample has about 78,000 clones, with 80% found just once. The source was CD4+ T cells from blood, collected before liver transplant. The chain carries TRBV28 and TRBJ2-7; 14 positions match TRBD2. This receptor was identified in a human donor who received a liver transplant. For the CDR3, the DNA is TGTGCCTCTCGGACTAGCGGGAGGACCTACGAGCAGTACTTC. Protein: CASRTSGRTYEQYF.